A selection of T cell receptor beta chains follows, all from one sample in a study of shared clonotypes between healthy human individuals. TCRdb's copy holds only in-frame clones and misses some; the assay was immunoSEQ multiplex PCR. The profile shows 950,000 to 1,100,000 clones, about 80% of them singletons. Sequenced material: memory CD4+ T cells from PBMCs. The receptors here all came from a young man in good health. Some clones in this sample may be carry-over from other donors' samples. CDR3s include the opening cysteine and the closing phenylalanine or tryptophan. D genes are given only for firm matches. Expanded clones are given a class, and other clones once, few, many or no size at all.

d_gene,abundance,j_gene,v_gene,CDR3nt,CDR3aa
TRBD2,.,TRBJ2-3,TRBV5-1,TGCGCCAGCAGCTCCTTCCTAGCGGGCACAGATACGCAGTATTTT,CASSSFLAGTDTQYF
TRBD1,.,TRBJ2-7,TRBV6-5,TGTGCCAGCACTTACGGGACAGGGCAGTACGAGCAGTACTTC,CASTYGTGQYEQYF
TRBD2,.,TRBJ2-7,TRBV19,TGTGCCAGTAGTATTGGTACTAGCGGGAGGGCCGCCTACGAGCAGTACTTC,CASSIGTSGRAAYEQYF
TRBD2,.,TRBJ2-3,TRBV11-2,TGTGCCAGCAGCTCCACCAGACTAGCGGGGCACACAGATACGCAGTATTTT,CASSSTRLAGHTDTQYF
.,.,TRBJ2-4,TRBV18,TGTGCCAGCTCACGGGAACTAATAGACATTCAGTACTTC,CASSRELIDIQYF
TRBD2,.,TRBJ2-1,TRBV7-2,TGTGCCAGCAGCTTAGGGACTAGCGATAGTGAGCAGTTCTTC,CASSLGTSDSEQFF
.,few,TRBJ1-1,TRBV19,TGTGCCAGTAGTACCTACAGGGCGGGGAACACTGAAGCTTTCTTT,CASSTYRAGNTEAFF
.,.,TRBJ2-3,TRBV7-2,TGTGCCAGCAGGAATTCGGGCCCTGTGACAGATACGCAGTATTTT,CASRNSGPVTDTQYF
.,.,TRBJ2-3,TRBV5-1,TGCGCCAGCAGCAAAGGTAGCACAGATACGCAGTATTTT,CASSKGSTDTQYF
TRBD2,.,TRBJ2-1,TRBV10-2,TGCGCCAGCAGTGGGACACCTAGCGGGAGGACTCACAATGAGCAGTTCTTC,CASSGTPSGRTHNEQFF
.,.,TRBJ1-5,TRBV30,TGTGCCTTCCCCCCGGGACTCCAAGGGAAGGGTGAGAATCAGCCCCAGCATTTT,CAFPPGLQGKGENQPQHF
.,.,TRBJ1-4,TRBV18,TGTGCCAGCTCACCTGGGGCCCCGGGGGAAAAACTGTTTTTT,CASSPGAPGEKLFF
TRBD1,.,TRBJ1-2,TRBV7-3,TGTGCCAGCAGCTTAATAGGGGGCGCAAACTATGGCTACACCTTC,CASSLIGGANYGYTF
.,.,TRBJ2-3,TRBV4-3,TGCGCCAGCAGCCAAGGGACAGTTGCTAGCACAGATACGCAGTATTTT,CASSQGTVASTDTQYF
.,once,TRBJ1-2,TRBV28,TGTGCCAGCAGTCCCCTGGACAGCGCTAACTATGGCTACACCTTC,CASSPLDSANYGYTF
.,once,TRBJ2-1,TRBV7-2,TGTGCCAGCAGCTTAACGGCAGGCTGGGGGAATGAGCAGTTCTTC,CASSLTAGWGNEQFF
.,.,TRBJ1-4,TRBV11-3,TGTGCCAGCAGCTTAGATCGACGTAGCGTTGAAAAACTGTTTTTT,CASSLDRRSVEKLFF
TRBD2,.,TRBJ2-7,TRBV15,TGTGCCACCAGCAAGACTAGCAGCTACGAGCAGTACTTC,CATSKTSSYEQYF
.,.,TRBJ2-5,TRBV5-1,TGCGCCAGCAGCTCCCCAGGGACCCAGTACTTC,CASSSPGTQYF
.,.,TRBJ1-5,TRBV27,TGTGCCAGCAGTCCTCGGAGGGATCAGCCCCAGCATTTT,CASSPRRDQPQHF
.,few,TRBJ2-1,TRBV7-2,TGTGCCAGCAGCTTAGTTTTTAATGAGCAGTTCTTC,CASSLVFNEQFF
.,.,TRBJ1-1,TRBV29-1,TGCAGCTCCTCCAAGGGTATTGGCACTGAAGCTTTCTTT,CSSSKGIGTEAFF
.,.,TRBJ2-1,TRBV27,TGTGCCAGCGGCATCAATGAGCAGTTCTTC,CASGINEQFF
.,.,TRBJ1-3,TRBV4-2,TGTGCCAGCAGCCAAGATTGGGGACCTGGACTACGGGGAGGAAACACCATATATTTT,CASSQDWGPGLRGGNTIYF
.,.,TRBJ1-5,TRBV28,TGTGCCAGCAGTTCGACCCGAGAGGGAAGGCCCCAGCATTTT,CASSSTREGRPQHF
.,.,TRBJ2-1,TRBV29-1,TGCAGCGTTGCACTCCTAGAGGACAATGAGCAGTTCTTC,CSVALLEDNEQFF
TRBD2,.,TRBJ2-5,TRBV5-1,TGCGCCAGCAGCTCGGGCGGGGGGCAAGAGACCCAGTACTTC,CASSSGGGQETQYF
TRBD2,.,TRBJ2-3,TRBV18,TGTGCCAGCTCACCACCGGGACTAGCGGGGTACACAGATACGCAGTATTTT,CASSPPGLAGYTDTQYF
TRBD1,.,TRBJ2-2,TRBV11-2,TGTGCCAGCAGTCTTAGGTCGGACAGGGGTACCGGGGAGCTGTTTTTT,CASSLRSDRGTGELFF
TRBD1,.,TRBJ1-2,TRBV28,TGTGCCAGCAGTTTATGGGGGTTAAGTACCGGGACAGGTGTTGGCTACACCTTC,CASSLWGLSTGTGVGYTF
.,.,TRBJ1-1,TRBV6-1,TGTGCCAGCACCTTTGATCTGAACACTGAAGCTTTCTTT,CASTFDLNTEAFF